Each of the 2 T cell receptor beta chains below was sequenced from the same sample in a study of shared clonotypes between healthy human individuals (TCRdb year 2020). The library was generated by the immunoSEQ multiplex PCR assay. The clones in this table, taken by TCRdb from immuneACCESS, are in-frame only. Not every clone is retained; where verified, under half of the shortfall comes from an unresolved V gene, and the cause of the rest is unknown. This sample gives roughly 2.5 million clones in total; around nine tenths of them show up just once. The ten biggest clones cover around 0.14% of the sample. Sequencing was carried out using naive CD4+ T cells sorted from blood. Interpreted using the paper, the cell subset or site label stands for: CD45RA+ positively selected. Every receptor here comes from a young man in good health.

This rearrangement joins TRBV7-9 to TRBJ2-5; no clear D gene. The CDR3 is 15 residues long. The V and J ends lost 1 base and 2 bases respectively, with 11 bases between them. The germline V gene has CDR1 SEHNR and CDR2 FQNEAQ (reference sequence). CDR3 in DNA: TGTGCCAGCAGCTTAGGCGGATTGGGGCAAGAGACCCAGTACTTC. This translates into CASSLGGLGQETQYF.

J is TRBJ1-6 and V is TRBV6-5; D unclear. The V gene's germline CDR1 is MNHEY and CDR2 SVGAGI. Trimming cost V 0 bases and J 10 bases, with 7 bases left between them. This CDR3 has 13 residues. The CDR3 loop reads CASSYSWNSPLHF. CDR3 DNA: TGTGCCAGCAGTTACTCGTGGAACTCACCCCTCCACTTT.